Shown below are 17 T cell receptor beta chains from a single sample sequenced in a study of spatial heterogeneity in lung cancer. One entry per CDR3 protein, called by TCRdb with MiXCR from the 5' RACE reads. The sample lists 2,100 or so distinct CDR3 sequences, approximately 7.5% occurring once. The time point denotes: sample taken at primary tumor resection. The sample consisted of normal lung tissue next to the tumor, taken at surgery. Every receptor here comes from a female donor with early-stage non-small cell lung cancer.

This clonotype is judged medium-sized. The gene calls are TRBV7-2 and TRBJ1-5; D unclear. V was trimmed by 4 bases and J by 0 bases, leaving 10 bases between them. CDR3 length: 15 amino acids. Germline CDR1 and CDR2: SGHTA and FQGNSA. Here the CDR3 reads CASSSAVNSNQPQHF. The CDR3 DNA sequence: TGTGCCAGCAGCTCAGCAGTCAATAGCAATCAGCCCCAGCATTTT.

By share of the sample, this clonotype is medium-sized (0.01 to 0.1%). One junction end disagrees with the germline gene, perhaps due to a read error. This rearrangement joins TRBV24-1 to TRBJ2-5; TRBD2 matches 8 bases. Germline V gene data show CDR1 as KGHDR and CDR2 as SFDVKD. This CDR3 spans 15 amino acids. Written as DNA, the CDR3 is TGTGCCACCAGTGATTTGGGCGGGGGGCGTGAGACCCATTACTTC. It is translated as CATSDLGGGRETHYF.

In this sample, this clonotype is medium-sized. CDR3: CSARAAKVALLGTDTQYF. The DNA of the CDR3 is TGCAGTGCTAGAGCCGCGAAAGTGGCCCTCCTGGGCACAGATACGCAGTATTTT. The V gene is TRBV20-1, the J gene TRBJ2-3, with D unresolved. The germline V gene has CDR1 DFQATT and CDR2 SNEGSKA (reference sequence). CDR3 length: 18 residues. Trimming left V 1 base short and J 1 base short, with 21 bases between.

For this clonotype: Given a much more abundant clone one base away, this may be a read error. The rearrangement joins TRBV28 to TRBJ1-1, with 12 bases matching TRBD1. Germline CDR1 is MDHEN and CDR2 is SYDVKM. With V trimmed by 2 bases and J by 7 bases, 5 bases remained unmatched. The CDR3 runs to 15 residues. The CDR3 spells CASSLLGQGAVEAFF. The CDR3 DNA sequence: TGTGCCAGCAGTTTACTGGGACAGGGGGCGGTTGAAGCTTTCTTT.

This clonotype counts as medium-sized (0.01 to 0.1%). The chain carries TRBV20-1 and TRBJ1-1; TRBD1 agrees at 8 bases. V was pared by 6 bases and J by 6 bases, with 12 bases of the junction left unmatched. The CDR3 has 14 residues. The germline gives CDR1 DFQATT, CDR2 SNEGSKA (reference sequence). CDR3 sequence: CSARTGSEPAEAFF. The CDR3 DNA reads TGCAGTGCCCGGACAGGGTCTGAACCGGCTGAAGCTTTCTTT.

This clonotype is classed as medium-sized. The germline gene is not matched at one end of the junction; a read error may be the cause. V is TRBV6-1 and J is TRBJ1-1; D is unclear. There are 13 residues in the CDR3. Germline V gene lookup returns CDR1 MNHNS and CDR2 SASEGT. DNA for the CDR3: TGTGCCAGCAGTCAAGCGGGCAGCCCTGAAGCTTTCTTT. Translated: CASSQAGSPEAFF.

By proportion, this clonotype is medium-sized. The chain carries TRBV11-2 and TRBJ2-6; D is perhaps TRBD1 (5 bases). V was pared by 7 bases and J by 0 bases, with 16 bases between. The CDR3 sequence is 17 residues long. CDR1 is SGHAT and CDR2 is FQNNGV in the germline V gene. The CDR3, as DNA: TGTGCCAGCACCCTCGACAGAACCACCTCTGGGGCCAACGTCCTGACTTTC. This gives the protein CASTLDRTTSGANVLTF.

This clonotype qualifies as medium-sized (0.01 to 0.1%). The chain couples TRBV4-3 to TRBJ2-3; weak D call: TRBD2 (7 bases). In germline, CDR1 is LGHNA, CDR2 YSLEER. The CDR3 is 20 amino acids. With 0 bases removed from V and 2 bases from J, the gap between germline ends came to 24 bases. DNA of the CDR3: TGCGCCAGCAGCCAAGAGGGCTCAGGGGTAATGGCGGGGGCCACAGATACGCAGTATTTT. Amino acids: CASSQEGSGVMAGATDTQYF.

The chain is built from TRBV6-2 or TRBV6-3 and TRBJ2-7; D unresolved. CDR1 and CDR2 (germline): MNHEY, SVGEGT. The CDR3 contains 11 residues. V was cut by 5 bases and J by 2 bases, with 4 bases left in between. The CDR3 is CASSQAYEQYF. CDR3 coding DNA: TGTGCCAGCAGTCAGGCCTACGAGCAGTACTTC.

By frequency in the sample, this clonotype is medium-sized. The V call is TRBV23-1, the J call TRBJ1-5; 9 bases line up with TRBD1. TRBV23-1 is labeled an ORF, and its function is uncertain. Germline trimming cut 1 base from V and 0 bases from J; bases unmatched to any gene: 13. The CDR3 consists of 20 residues. DNA for the CDR3: TGCGCCAGCAGTCAATTGGGGGGCCGGGACAGGGACCATAGCAATCAGCCCCAGCATTTT. Its protein is CASSQLGGRDRDHSNQPQHF.

In its sample, this clonotype is medium-sized. This rearrangement joins TRBV5-1 to TRBJ2-1; D unclear. This CDR3 comprises 13 residues. CDR1 SGHRS and CDR2 YFSETQ come from the germline V gene. The V end lost 3 bases, the J end lost 6 bases, and 10 bases lay between the germline ends. CDR3 residues: CASSSRSPNEQFF. The CDR3 DNA is TGCGCCAGCAGCTCAAGGAGCCCCAATGAGCAGTTCTTC.

The CDR3, as DNA: TGTGCCAGCAGCTTGTCAGGGGTTGCAGATACGCAGTATTTT. Translation: CASSLSGVADTQYF. This sequence joins TRBV7-3 and TRBJ2-3, with D perhaps TRBD1 (6 bases). Germline loops: CDR1 SGHTA, CDR2 FQGTGA. Trimming left V 3 bases short and J 4 bases short, with 11 bases between. This CDR3 has 14 amino acids.

This clonotype is labeled medium-sized. The J gene is TRBJ2-2, the V gene TRBV20-1, with D possibly being TRBD1 (6 bases). CDR1 and CDR2 from the germline V gene are DFQATT and SNEGSKA (reference sequence). The CDR3 sequence is 14 residues long. Trimming removed 7 bases from V and 3 bases from J, with 15 bases in between. In DNA, the CDR3 is TGCAGTGTCCTCGGACAGTCCTACACCGGGGAGCTGTTTTTT. Translated: CSVLGQSYTGELFF.

By sample share, this clonotype is medium-sized. This chain joins TRBV29-1 and TRBJ2-1; 8 nucleotides agree with TRBD2. Germline values: CDR1 SQVTM, CDR2 ANQGSEA. The CDR3 totals 16 residues. Unmatched junction bases numbered 11, after V lost 7 bases and J lost 0 bases. Here the CDR3 reads CSGFAGGASSYNEQFF. The CDR3 region has the DNA TGCAGCGGGTTCGCGGGGGGCGCGAGCTCCTACAATGAGCAGTTCTTC.

This clonotype is deemed medium-sized (0.01 to 0.1%). The chain has TRBV12-3 or TRBV12-4 and TRBJ2-1; no clear D gene. The V end was cut by 8 bases, the J end by 0 bases, with 11 bases between. This CDR3 region has 14 residues. CDR3 sequence (DNA): TGTGCCAGCTCCTTGGACCCCTCCTACAATGAGCAGTTCTTC. Amino acid sequence: CASSLDPSYNEQFF.

By sample fraction, this clonotype is medium-sized (0.01 to 0.1%). The rearrangement uses TRBV5-1 and TRBJ1-4; possibly TRBD1 for D (5 bases). This CDR3 spans 16 amino acids. The germline CDR1 and CDR2 sequences are SGHRS and YFSETQ. The ends were cut back, 0 bases at V and 0 bases at J, with 9 bases in the middle. CDR3 loop: CASSLDVRATNEKLFF. As DNA, the CDR3 is TGCGCCAGCAGCTTGGATGTCAGGGCAACTAATGAAAAACTGTTTTTT. Supplemented by reference TRBV5-1 and TRBJ1-4, the full variable domain reads KAGVTQTPRYLIKTRGQQVTLSCSPISGHRSVSWYQQTPGQGLQFLFEYFSETQRNKGNFPGRFSGRQFSNSRSEMNVSTLELGDSALYLCASSLDVRATNEKLFFGSGTQLSVL.

In this sample, this clonotype is medium-sized. The J gene is TRBJ2-1, the V gene TRBV18; D remains unclear. The V and J ends lost 2 bases and 5 bases respectively, with 13 bases between them. CDR1 is KGHSH and CDR2 is LQKENI in the germline V gene. The length of the CDR3 is 15 residues. The CDR3 coding sequence is TGTGCCAGCTCACCAGATCTGGTTCGCGACAATGAGCAGTTCTTC. It encodes CASSPDLVRDNEQFF.